These T cell receptor beta chains were read from a single sample in a study of T cells in Graves' hyperthyroidism and ophthalmopathy. One entry per CDR3 protein results from TCRdb running MiXCR on the multiplex PCR reads. The sample records 300,000 to 450,000 distinct CDR3 sequences, 11% to 15% being singletons. Sequencing was done on a sample of blood. Receptors were obtained from a woman aged 60-70 years with Graves' hyperthyroidism. Both conserved end residues are trimmed from each CDR3. The listing skips clone size in some rows; elsewhere it reads once, few, many or a size class.

abundance,v_gene,CDR3aa
many,TRBV28,ASSWTGPGEQF
NA,TRBV4-2,ASSQTGGQYEQY
many,TRBV2,ASNNGQETQY
many,TRBV12-3/TRBV12-4,ASSLFRGVETQY
many,TRBV5-6,ASSLLTGAPEQY
NA,TRBV6-2/TRBV6-3,ASARQNNQPQH
few,TRBV4-1,ASSQAGGRKNIQY
once,TRBV5-5,ASSRAGRTGAQY
many,TRBV11-3,ASSLGTERTSESGFYYEQY
many,TRBV7-9,ASTSSQGQPQH
many,TRBV5-1,ASNQGSSYEQY
few,TRBV2,ASTPQWGGTELF
few,TRBV19,ASRISYMADGNTIY
many,TRBV28,VCGGPTGTYEQY
few,TRBV20-1,SASAGVDEKLF
NA,TRBV12-3/TRBV12-4,ASSFDSPYGYT
NA,TRBV6-1,ASSPRGSSSSGTQY